These T cell receptor beta chains were read from a single sample in a study of control samples from healthy donors and cancer patients. The table came from immunoSEQ multiplex PCR; TCRdb's copy has only in-frame clones and leaves some out. This repertoire includes about 190,000 clones. Material: blood. Source of these receptors: a woman aged 25-40 years in good health. Each CDR3 is given with its conserved first and last residue. D genes are given only for firm matches.

cdr3_nt: TGTGCCAGCAGTTTAACGACGGGCGGGAGAACTGAGGGCTACACCTTC
cdr3_aa: CASSLTTGGRTEGYTF
d_call: -
v_call: TRBV4-2
j_call: TRBJ1-2

cdr3_nt: TGTGCCAGCAGCCTCGGGACAGGGGGTACCTACGAGCAGTACTTC
cdr3_aa: CASSLGTGGTYEQYF
d_call: TRBD1
v_call: TRBV7-9
j_call: TRBJ2-7

cdr3_nt: TGTGCCAGCAGCATTACGAACACTGAAGCTTTCTTT
cdr3_aa: CASSITNTEAFF
d_call: -
v_call: TRBV7-9
j_call: TRBJ1-1

cdr3_nt: TGTGCCAGCAGCCCAGGGGTTACTGAAGCTTTCTTT
cdr3_aa: CASSPGVTEAFF
d_call: -
v_call: TRBV9
j_call: TRBJ1-1

cdr3_nt: TGTGCCAGTAACCGGGGTTACACCGGGGAGCTGTTTTTT
cdr3_aa: CASNRGYTGELFF
d_call: -
v_call: TRBV19
j_call: TRBJ2-2

cdr3_nt: TGTGCCAGCAGTTGGGTGAACACTGAAGCTTTCTTT
cdr3_aa: CASSWVNTEAFF
d_call: -
v_call: TRBV6-2/TRBV6-3
j_call: TRBJ1-1

cdr3_nt: TGTGCCAGCAGCTTTTTGGAATCGGCGCGGAATGAGCAGTTCTTC
cdr3_aa: CASSFLESARNEQFF
d_call: -
v_call: TRBV5-8
j_call: TRBJ2-1

cdr3_nt: TGTGCCAGCAGCTTAGAACAGCCAGATAATTCACCCCTCCACTTT
cdr3_aa: CASSLEQPDNSPLHF
d_call: -
v_call: TRBV7-2
j_call: TRBJ1-6

cdr3_nt: TGTGCCAGCAGTTTGGGGGGGACAGGGGGCAAGGGAGGCTACACCTTC
cdr3_aa: CASSLGGTGGKGGYTF
d_call: TRBD1
v_call: TRBV28
j_call: TRBJ1-2

cdr3_nt: TGTGCCAGCAGCCAGATCGGGATGGGCAGGGGGCGAGGGCACGAGCAGTACTTC
cdr3_aa: CASSQIGMGRGRGHEQYF
d_call: TRBD1
v_call: TRBV4-2
j_call: TRBJ2-7

cdr3_nt: TGTGCCAGCAGCCAAGCGGCACTCTACGAGCAGTACTTC
cdr3_aa: CASSQAALYEQYF
d_call: -
v_call: TRBV3-1/TRBV3-2
j_call: TRBJ2-7

cdr3_nt: TGTGCCAGTAGTGGAGAAGACAGGGACACTGAAGCTTTCTTT
cdr3_aa: CASSGEDRDTEAFF
d_call: TRBD1
v_call: TRBV19
j_call: TRBJ1-1

cdr3_nt: TGTGCCATCCAGAATCCGGGGGGAATTCAGTACTTC
cdr3_aa: CAIQNPGGIQYF
d_call: TRBD2
v_call: TRBV6-5
j_call: TRBJ2-4

cdr3_nt: TGTGCCAGCAGCTCCAGCTCAGGACTAGCCGCCTTGACAGAGACCCAGTACTTC
cdr3_aa: CASSSSSGLAALTETQYF
d_call: TRBD2
v_call: TRBV9
j_call: TRBJ2-5

cdr3_nt: TGTGCCAGCAGAAGACTAGCGGGGGGCGGAGACGGGGAGCTGTTTTTT
cdr3_aa: CASRRLAGGGDGELFF
d_call: TRBD2
v_call: TRBV7-2
j_call: TRBJ2-2

cdr3_nt: TGTGCCAGCAGCCCCTCCCGGACAGGTGGCTACACCTTC
cdr3_aa: CASSPSRTGGYTF
d_call: TRBD1
v_call: TRBV6-5
j_call: TRBJ1-2

cdr3_nt: TGTGCCAGCAGCGCCTCACTGGGCTCCTACGAGCAGTACTTC
cdr3_aa: CASSASLGSYEQYF
d_call: -
v_call: TRBV9
j_call: TRBJ2-7

cdr3_nt: TGTGCCAGCAGCCCTCGGGACAGGTCTTACGAGCAGTACTTC
cdr3_aa: CASSPRDRSYEQYF
d_call: TRBD1
v_call: TRBV25-1
j_call: TRBJ2-7

cdr3_nt: TGCAGCGTCGGTGGACAGGGAGGCCACTATGGCTACACCTTC
cdr3_aa: CSVGGQGGHYGYTF
d_call: TRBD1
v_call: TRBV29-1
j_call: TRBJ1-2

cdr3_nt: TGCAGCGTTGTGGGGACAGATACGCAGTATTTT
cdr3_aa: CSVVGTDTQYF
d_call: -
v_call: TRBV29-1
j_call: TRBJ2-3

cdr3_nt: TGCGCCAGCAGCCAAGAGGTTGGTTGGGGGCCGAACTATGGCTACACCTTC
cdr3_aa: CASSQEVGWGPNYGYTF
d_call: -
v_call: TRBV4-1
j_call: TRBJ1-2

cdr3_nt: TGTGCCAGCACCCTTTTGGGACAGGGATACTCTGGGGCCAACGTCCTGACTTTC
cdr3_aa: CASTLLGQGYSGANVLTF
d_call: TRBD1
v_call: TRBV5-4
j_call: TRBJ2-6

cdr3_nt: TGTGCCAGCGAGACGGGGGGGATTAATCAGCCCCAGCATTTT
cdr3_aa: CASETGGINQPQHF
d_call: -
v_call: TRBV5-6
j_call: TRBJ1-5

cdr3_nt: TGTGCCAGCAGTTACTCCAGGACAGGGGGATTGGGCTACACCTTC
cdr3_aa: CASSYSRTGGLGYTF
d_call: TRBD1
v_call: TRBV6-5
j_call: TRBJ1-2

cdr3_nt: TGTGCCAGCAGCGGTTCCTGGGGGGCTGAAGCTTTCTTT
cdr3_aa: CASSGSWGAEAFF
d_call: -
v_call: TRBV7-9
j_call: TRBJ1-1

cdr3_nt: TGCAGCGTTCCGGGGTGGAACACAGATACGCAGTATTTT
cdr3_aa: CSVPGWNTDTQYF
d_call: -
v_call: TRBV29-1
j_call: TRBJ2-3

cdr3_nt: TGTGCCAGTAGCGGGGACCATTATAGCAATCAGCCCCAGCATTTT
cdr3_aa: CASSGDHYSNQPQHF
d_call: -
v_call: TRBV19
j_call: TRBJ1-5

cdr3_nt: TGCGCCAGCAGCCCCAATCGGGCAGGGGGATCACCCCTCCACTTT
cdr3_aa: CASSPNRAGGSPLHF
d_call: TRBD1
v_call: TRBV4-3
j_call: TRBJ1-6

cdr3_nt: TGTGCCAGCAGCACAGGGAAATCTTCTGAAGCTTTCTTT
cdr3_aa: CASSTGKSSEAFF
d_call: -
v_call: TRBV27
j_call: TRBJ1-1

cdr3_nt: TGCGCCAGCAGTACAGGGATGAACACTGAAGCTTTCTTT
cdr3_aa: CASSTGMNTEAFF
d_call: -
v_call: TRBV5-1
j_call: TRBJ1-1

cdr3_nt: TGCGCCAGCAGTGAGTCCCTTAACTATGGCTACACCTTC
cdr3_aa: CASSESLNYGYTF
d_call: -
v_call: TRBV10-1
j_call: TRBJ1-2

cdr3_nt: TGCGCCAGCAGCCAAGATCCAGGAGGAGGGGATCAGCCCCAGCATTTT
cdr3_aa: CASSQDPGGGDQPQHF
d_call: -
v_call: TRBV4-3
j_call: TRBJ1-5

cdr3_nt: TGTGCCAGCTCTTCGCGGGGTAGTCTTGAAGCTTTCTTT
cdr3_aa: CASSSRGSLEAFF
d_call: -
v_call: TRBV6-5
j_call: TRBJ1-1

cdr3_nt: TGTGCCAGCAGCGCCGGGACAGGGATCACCGGGGAGCTGTTTTTT
cdr3_aa: CASSAGTGITGELFF
d_call: TRBD1
v_call: TRBV11-2
j_call: TRBJ2-2

cdr3_nt: TGTGCCAGCACCAAGCCCGGGCGGGGATCTAGCACAGATACGCAGTATTTT
cdr3_aa: CASTKPGRGSSTDTQYF
d_call: -
v_call: TRBV5-4
j_call: TRBJ2-3

cdr3_nt: TGTGCCAGCAGTTTTCGGCAGGAGTCCTACGAGCAGTACTTC
cdr3_aa: CASSFRQESYEQYF
d_call: -
v_call: TRBV6-5
j_call: TRBJ2-7

cdr3_nt: TGCGCCAGCAGCTTGGGGCAGCGGGGGGGCTGGAATGAGCAGTTCTTC
cdr3_aa: CASSLGQRGGWNEQFF
d_call: TRBD2
v_call: TRBV5-1
j_call: TRBJ2-1

cdr3_nt: TGTGCCAGCAGCCCGCAGGGTCGCACCGGGGAGCTGTTTTTT
cdr3_aa: CASSPQGRTGELFF
d_call: -
v_call: TRBV7-2
j_call: TRBJ2-2

cdr3_nt: TGTGCCAGTAGTCCCTGGACAGGTTCCCTTGGCACCGGGGAGCTGTTTTTT
cdr3_aa: CASSPWTGSLGTGELFF
d_call: TRBD1
v_call: TRBV19
j_call: TRBJ2-2

cdr3_nt: TGTGCCAGCACCGCCCGACAGAACTATGGCTACACCTTC
cdr3_aa: CASTARQNYGYTF
d_call: -
v_call: TRBV6-5
j_call: TRBJ1-2

cdr3_nt: TGTGCCAGCAGTTTAGGGGCCCCTGCCGGGGAGCTGTTTTTT
cdr3_aa: CASSLGAPAGELFF
d_call: -
v_call: TRBV27
j_call: TRBJ2-2

cdr3_nt: TGTGCCAGCAGTTTAGTGGGGACAGGGGACAATGAGCAGTTCTTC
cdr3_aa: CASSLVGTGDNEQFF
d_call: TRBD1
v_call: TRBV27
j_call: TRBJ2-1

cdr3_nt: TGTGCCAGCAGTGATTATCATGACCCGCGTCTTTACGAGCAGTACTTC
cdr3_aa: CASSDYHDPRLYEQYF
d_call: -
v_call: TRBV6-1
j_call: TRBJ2-7

cdr3_nt: TGCGCCAGCAGCTTGGACAGCCCCACTGAAGCTTTCTTT
cdr3_aa: CASSLDSPTEAFF
d_call: -
v_call: TRBV5-1
j_call: TRBJ1-1

cdr3_nt: TGCAGTGCTAGTTCCGGGGGGGCCCAGTACTTC
cdr3_aa: CSASSGGAQYF
d_call: TRBD2
v_call: TRBV20-1
j_call: TRBJ2-5

cdr3_nt: TGCGCCAGCACCCCTTATGAAGTGGGCGGTCGGAACACTGAAGCTTTCTTT
cdr3_aa: CASTPYEVGGRNTEAFF
d_call: -
v_call: TRBV4-1
j_call: TRBJ1-1